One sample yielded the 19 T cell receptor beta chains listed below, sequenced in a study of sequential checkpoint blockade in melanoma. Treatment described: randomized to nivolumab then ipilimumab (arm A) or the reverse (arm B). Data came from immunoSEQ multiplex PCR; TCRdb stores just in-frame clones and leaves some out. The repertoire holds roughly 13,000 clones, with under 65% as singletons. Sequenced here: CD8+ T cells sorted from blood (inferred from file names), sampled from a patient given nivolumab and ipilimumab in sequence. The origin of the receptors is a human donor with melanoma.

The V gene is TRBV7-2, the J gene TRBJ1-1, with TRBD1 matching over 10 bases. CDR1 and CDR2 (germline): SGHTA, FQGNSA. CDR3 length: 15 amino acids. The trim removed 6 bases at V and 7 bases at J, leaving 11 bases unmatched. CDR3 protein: CASRTGTGAPLEAFF. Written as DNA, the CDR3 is TGTGCCAGCAGGACCGGGACAGGGGCGCCCCTTGAAGCTTTCTTT.

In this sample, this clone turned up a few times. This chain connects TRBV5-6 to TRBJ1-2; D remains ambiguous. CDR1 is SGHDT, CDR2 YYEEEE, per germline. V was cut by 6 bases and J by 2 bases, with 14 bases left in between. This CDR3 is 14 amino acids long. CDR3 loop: CASTIEQRNYGYTF. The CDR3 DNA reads TGTGCCAGCACCATCGAACAGCGGAACTATGGCTACACCTTC.

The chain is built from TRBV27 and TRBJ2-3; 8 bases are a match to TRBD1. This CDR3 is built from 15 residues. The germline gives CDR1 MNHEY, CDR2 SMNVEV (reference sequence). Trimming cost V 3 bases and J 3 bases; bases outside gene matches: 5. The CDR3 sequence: CASSLSGGLTDTQYF. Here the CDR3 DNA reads TGTGCCAGCAGTTTGTCAGGGGGCTTGACAGATACGCAGTATTTT.

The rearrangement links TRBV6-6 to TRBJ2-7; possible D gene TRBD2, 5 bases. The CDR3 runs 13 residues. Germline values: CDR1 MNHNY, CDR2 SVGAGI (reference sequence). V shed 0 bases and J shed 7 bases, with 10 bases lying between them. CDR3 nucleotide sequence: TGTGCCAGCAGTTACTCGATTTCGGGGGAGCAGTACTTC. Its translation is CASSYSISGEQYF.

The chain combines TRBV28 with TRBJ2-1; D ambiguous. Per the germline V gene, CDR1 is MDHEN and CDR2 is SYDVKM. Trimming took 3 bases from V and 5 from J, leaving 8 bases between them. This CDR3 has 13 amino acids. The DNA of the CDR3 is TGTGCCAGCAGTTTTGGGCCGAACAATGAGCAGTTCTTC. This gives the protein CASSFGPNNEQFF.

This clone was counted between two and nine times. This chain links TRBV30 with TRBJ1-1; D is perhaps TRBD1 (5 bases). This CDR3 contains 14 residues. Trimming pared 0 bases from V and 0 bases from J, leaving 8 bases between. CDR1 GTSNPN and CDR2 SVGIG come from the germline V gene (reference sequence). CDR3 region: CAWSVDSVNTEAFF. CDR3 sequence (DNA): TGTGCCTGGAGTGTCGACAGCGTGAACACTGAAGCTTTCTTT.

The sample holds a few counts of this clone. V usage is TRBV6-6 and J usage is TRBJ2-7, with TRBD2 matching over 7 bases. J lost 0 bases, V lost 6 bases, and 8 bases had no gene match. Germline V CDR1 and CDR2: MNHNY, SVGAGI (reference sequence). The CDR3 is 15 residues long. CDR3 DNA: TGTGCCAGCAGCTCTCAAGCGGGAAGCTCCTACGAGCAGTACTTC. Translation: CASSSQAGSSYEQYF.

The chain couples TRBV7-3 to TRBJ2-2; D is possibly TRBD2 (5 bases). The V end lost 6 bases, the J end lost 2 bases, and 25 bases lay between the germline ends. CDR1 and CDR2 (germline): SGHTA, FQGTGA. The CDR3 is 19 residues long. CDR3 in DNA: TGTGCCAGCAGTCTCCGAGGGAGTTCCTCACGACCTAACACCGGGGAGCTGTTTTTT. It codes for CASSLRGSSSRPNTGELFF.

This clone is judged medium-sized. The CDR3 here is CASSYGPTYEQYF. CDR3 nucleotides: TGTGCCAGCAGTTACGGCCCGACCTACGAGCAGTACTTC. The gene calls are TRBV6-6 and TRBJ2-7; unclear D gene. V was shortened by 2 bases and J by 2 bases, with 7 bases between the two germline ends. The length of the CDR3 is 13 residues. Looked up from germline, CDR1 is MNHNY and CDR2 is SVGAGI (reference sequence).

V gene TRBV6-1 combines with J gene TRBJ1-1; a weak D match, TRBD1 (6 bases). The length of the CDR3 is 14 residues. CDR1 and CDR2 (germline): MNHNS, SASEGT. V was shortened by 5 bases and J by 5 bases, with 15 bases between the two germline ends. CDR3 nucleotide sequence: TGTGCCAGCAGTCTATTGGGGACATCGACTGAAGCTTTCTTT. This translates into CASSLLGTSTEAFF.

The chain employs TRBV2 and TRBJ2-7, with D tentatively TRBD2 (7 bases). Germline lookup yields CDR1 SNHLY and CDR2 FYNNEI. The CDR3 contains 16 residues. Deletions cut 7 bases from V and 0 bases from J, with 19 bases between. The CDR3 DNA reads TGTGCCAGCACTCCCCTGGGGGGGACAAGCTCCTACGAGCAGTACTTC. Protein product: CASTPLGGTSSYEQYF.

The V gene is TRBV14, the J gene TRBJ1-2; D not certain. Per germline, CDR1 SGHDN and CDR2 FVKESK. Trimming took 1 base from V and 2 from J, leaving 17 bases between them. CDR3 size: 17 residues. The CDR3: CASSQVVTMGPNYGYTF. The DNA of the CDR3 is TGTGCCAGCAGCCAAGTGGTGACAATGGGTCCAAACTATGGCTACACCTTC.

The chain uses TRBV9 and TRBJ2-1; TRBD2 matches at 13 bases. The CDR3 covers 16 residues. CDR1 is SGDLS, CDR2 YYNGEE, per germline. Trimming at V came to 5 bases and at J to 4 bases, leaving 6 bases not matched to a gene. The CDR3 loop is CASSDSGLAGYNEQFF. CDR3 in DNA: TGTGCCAGCAGTGACTCGGGACTAGCGGGGTACAATGAGCAGTTCTTC.

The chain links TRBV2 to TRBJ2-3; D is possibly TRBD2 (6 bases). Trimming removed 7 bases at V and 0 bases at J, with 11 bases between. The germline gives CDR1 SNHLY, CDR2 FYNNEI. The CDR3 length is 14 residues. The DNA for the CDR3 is TGTGCCAGCATGGGGGGTTATAGCACAGATACGCAGTATTTT. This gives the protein CASMGGYSTDTQYF.

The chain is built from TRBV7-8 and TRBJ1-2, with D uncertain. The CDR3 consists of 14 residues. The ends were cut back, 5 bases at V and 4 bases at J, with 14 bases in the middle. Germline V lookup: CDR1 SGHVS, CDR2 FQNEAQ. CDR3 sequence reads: CASSRTSTPYGYTF. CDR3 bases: TGTGCCAGCAGCCGCACATCCACACCCTATGGCTACACCTTC.

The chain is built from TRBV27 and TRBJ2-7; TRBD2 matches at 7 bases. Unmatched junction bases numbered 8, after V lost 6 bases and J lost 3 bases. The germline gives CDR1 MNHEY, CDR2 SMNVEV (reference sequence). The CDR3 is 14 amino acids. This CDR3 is CASSLTGTNYEQYF. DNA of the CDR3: TGTGCCAGCAGCCTAACCGGGACTAACTACGAGCAGTACTTC.

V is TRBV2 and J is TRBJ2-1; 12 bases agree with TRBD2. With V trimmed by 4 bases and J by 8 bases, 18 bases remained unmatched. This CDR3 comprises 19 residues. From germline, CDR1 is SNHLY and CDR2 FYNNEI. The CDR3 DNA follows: TGTGCCAGCAGTGCCTTACCCCTTTCTAGCGGGGGGGCTCAGGATGAGCAGTTCTTC. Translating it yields CASSALPLSSGGAQDEQFF. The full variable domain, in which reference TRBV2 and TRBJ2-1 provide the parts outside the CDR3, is EPEVTQTPSHQVTQMGQEVILRCVPISNHLYFYWYRQILGQKVEFLVSFYNNEISEKSEIFDDQFSVERPDGSNFTLKIRSTKLEDSAMYFCASSALPLSSGGAQDEQFFGPGTRLTVL.

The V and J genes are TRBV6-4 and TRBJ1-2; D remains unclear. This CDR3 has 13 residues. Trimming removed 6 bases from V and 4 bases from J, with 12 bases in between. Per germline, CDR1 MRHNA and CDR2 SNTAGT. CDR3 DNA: TGTGCCAGCAGCTCGGCCCCGGGCTATGGCTACACCTTC. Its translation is CASSSAPGYGYTF.

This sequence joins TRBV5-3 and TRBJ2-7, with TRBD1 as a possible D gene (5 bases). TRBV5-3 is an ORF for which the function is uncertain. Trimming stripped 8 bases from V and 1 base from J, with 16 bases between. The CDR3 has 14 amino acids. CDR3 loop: CASSAAQGSYEQYF. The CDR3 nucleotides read TGTGCCAGCAGCGCCGCGCAGGGTTCCTACGAGCAGTACTTC.